This T cell receptor (beta chain) was obtained from a study of T cells in Graves' hyperthyroidism and ophthalmopathy. The study's findings and limits: Peripheral blood also featured most of the thyroid clonotypes expanded above 0.001.

Each diagnosis drew on symptoms, thyroxine, TRAb, thyroid ultrasound and orbital computed tomography findings. As to this clonotype: Its antigen is currently unknown.

Authors of the study amplified TCR beta CDR3 regions from RNA transcripts. Researchers ran a first-round RT-PCR on the TCR CDR3 using the HTBI primer set. MiXCR, applied by TCRdb to the multiplex PCR reads, yields one record per CDR3 protein. The sample includes some 620,000 distinct CDR3 sequences, roughly 17% of them seen just once. This sequence originates from a woman in her 30s with Graves' hyperthyroidism. Input material: blood.

This chain's CDR3 is CASSAVGVGNTIYF. The CDR3 bases are TGTGCCAGCAGCGCCGTCGGGGTCGGAAACACCATATATTTT. The chain is built from TRBV9 and TRBJ1-3; no firm D call. Trimming removed 3 bases from V and 4 bases from J, with 11 bases in between. This CDR3 spans 14 amino acids. Germline CDR1 SGDLS, CDR2 YYNGEE. The full variable domain, completed using reference TRBV9 and TRBJ1-3, is DSGVTQTPKHLITATGQRVTLRCSPRSGDLSVYWYQQSLDQGLQFLIQYYNGEERAKGNILERFSAQQFPDLHSELNLSSLELGDSALYFCASSAVGVGNTIYFGEGSWLTVV.